This record covers a single T cell receptor beta chain. Its recognized antigen is unknown. Base qualities are missing; no much larger clone stands one base away. V lost 3 bases and J lost 3 bases, and the count of bases not matched to a germline gene is 3. The CDR3 runs 14 residues from the cysteine to the phenylalanine. The retained sequence is limited to the CDR3, 42 bases, with the frame set at the first base. CDR1 and CDR2, per the germline V gene, are KGHSH and LQKENI. This sample is part of a study of OX40 agonist ivuxolimab in advanced cancers. Study-level background: Ivuxolimab was an agonistic, fully human IgG2 monoclonal antibody directed against OX40 (CD134), a costimulatory receptor. Intravenous ivuxolimab was administered to patients every 2 weeks at six dose levels: 0.01, 0.1, 0.3, 1.5, 3 and 10 mg/kg. Of the approximately 54 dose-escalation patients, hepatocellular carcinoma was present in about 20, melanoma in about 15, renal cell carcinoma in 9 and head and neck cancer in 9. The dose-escalation cohort was about 83% male with a mean age of about 60 years, ranging from about 23 to 85. Prior anti-PD-1, anti-PD-L1 or anti-CTLA-4 therapy was permitted, and checkpoint inhibitors had been received by about two fifths of dose-escalation patients. Three dose-escalation patients achieved partial responses, one with hepatocellular carcinoma and two with cutaneous melanoma. Peripheral TCRbeta sequencing aimed to test whether ivuxolimab altered TCR sequence diversity and caused clonal T-cell expansion. The paper describes the monotherapy dose-escalation part (N = 52 patients) of the phase I trial of ivuxolimab.

Genomic DNA was isolated from the sorted cells so that the TCRbeta CDR3 region could be sequenced. The immunoSEQ Assay was used for sequencing of TCRbeta CDR3 regions. Entries here come from immuneACCESS through TCRdb and include only in-frame sequences with V and J called. Some clones fail to appear in such tables; in the studies checked, an unresolved V gene covers under half of the shortfall, and the cause of the remainder is unknown. A total of over 45,000 clones appear in this sample, around 88% of them only once. The top ten constitute 1.2% to 1.5% of the sample. On the study overall, not on this receptor specifically: Low levels of normalized T-cell clonal expansion were also shown by some nonresponding patients. At doses of 0.1 to 3.0 mg/kg, clonal expansion of both CD4+ and CD8+ T cells in blood was seen between baseline and week 6. After ivuxolimab, CD8+ T cells had more expanded clones than CD4+ T cells on average. The antigen specificity of the clonally expanded peripheral T cells was not determined. Partial responders in the 0.1-3.0 mg/kg groups had among the lowest normalized peripheral clonal expansion, especially among CD8+ T cells.

Patients with a history of autoimmune disease or receiving systemic immunosuppression were excluded from the trial. Peripheral blood for TCR sequencing was collected from all dose cohorts at baseline, on cycle 4 day 1, and on cycle 7 day 1. The samples were taken from a phase I, first-in-human, multicenter, open-label dose-escalation trial of ivuxolimab. Adults with locally advanced or metastatic head and neck squamous cell, hepatocellular, melanoma or renal cell carcinoma were enrolled in the trial. Before TCR sequencing, CD4+ and CD8+ T cells were separately sorted from peripheral blood. The chain uses TRBV18 and TRBJ1-2, and 8 junction bases match TRBD1. The source material was CD4+ or CD8+ T cells sorted from blood, sampled in a trial of the OX40 agonist ivuxolimab. This receptor was identified in an adult with an advanced solid tumor such as melanoma, head and neck, liver or kidney cancer. The DNA reads TGTGCCAGCTCACCGGGACAGGCCCACTATGGCTACACCTTC. The translation is CASSPGQAHYGYTF.